This entry is about one T cell receptor beta chain. This clonotype was detected many times. Its antigen is not yet known. Nothing much larger sits one base from this clone, and base qualities are not available. These data come from a study of blood T cells in healthy people across ages (dated by TCRdb to the mid-2010s). General notes on the study: In model experiments, template switching captured roughly one uniquely barcoded TCR beta cDNA molecule for every two T cells. Age-related changes in TCR beta repertoire diversity were measured in the study by deep sequencing normalized with unique cDNA molecular identifiers. Donors were grouped into four age groups: young (average about 15 years), middle-aged (39), aged (roughly 67) and long-lived (over 80). Donors of different ages were randomly distributed across sequencing lanes to avoid experimental bias. For two donors (one aged 18 to 29 and one aged 80 or older), the study analyzed two additional independent replicas of 1 million unique cDNA reads from the same blood draw. Here is what the overall study found, with its caveats: Total diversity estimates from one million sequenced T cells were considered lower bounds and underestimates. Because the CMV infection status of the donors was unknown, age-related changes in expanded clonotypes may potentially have been confounded. Conclusive comparison of naive and antigen-experienced compartments was prevented by the profiling of bulk unsorted PBMCs. Compared with the aged group, more naive CD4+ T cells, fewer expanded clones and increased TCR diversity were shown by the long-lived group, suggesting age selection. A strong correlation was found between observed TCR beta diversity and the percentage of naive T cells measured by flow cytometry. Observed TCR beta diversity per million T cells fell roughly linearly with age, and a significant reduction was already apparent by age about 36.

From the germline V gene, CDR1 is SNHLY and CDR2 is FYNNEI. Trimming costs V 2 bases and J 2 bases, and their ends lie 1 base apart. The CDR3 contains 11 residues, cysteine and phenylalanine counted. The kept DNA is CDR3 alone, 33 bases in frame from the first base. The method was 5' RACE. TCRdb lists the instrument as Illumina HiSeq 2500. A second PCR of about 7 to 12 cycles was run with a J-beta primer mix and a sample-barcoded 5' primer. A unique molecular identifier was introduced onto each TCR beta cDNA molecule by a template-switch 5' adaptor carrying 12 random nucleotides. Each sample yielded at least 3 million CDR3-containing paired-end reads. First-strand cDNA synthesis was performed from all RNA using the Mint cDNA synthesis kit, with priming by a TRBC-specific oligonucleotide. After uracil-DNA glycosylase treatment, a first 18-cycle PCR used universal primers M1SS and BC2_uni_R on all cDNA. On the authors' methods: For normalization, 1 million high-quality reads were randomly selected from each sample, with every read carrying a distinct molecular identifier. Reads sharing molecular identifiers were discarded rather than binned into consensus sequences. MiTCR, run with a Q25 quality threshold and the strictest error-elimination algorithm, handled CDR3 identification, clonotype clustering and error correction. A nonparametric unseen species model with Euler transformation was used to estimate lower-bound total TCR beta diversity. TCRdb passed the public sequencing reads through fastp at Q25 and MiXCR, retaining productive beta sequences. Each entry is one CDR3 protein sequence, shown with its most common DNA and genes. The V and J calls were not made by the authors but by TCRdb's processing. A total of roughly 1,800,000 distinct CDR3 sequences appear in this sample, around half of them only once. Less than 2.5% of the sample is in the top ten clones.

Systemically healthy Caucasian individuals from Russia, 39 in total and aged about 6 to 90 years, were included as donors. Each donor gave roughly 9 milliliters of peripheral blood, drawn into EDTA-treated Vacutainer tubes. PBMCs were isolated by Ficoll-Paque density-gradient centrifugation, with at least 6 million obtained per sample. Trizol reagent was used to extract total RNA from PBMCs, with at least 6 micrograms per sample. For every donor, flow cytometry on a PBMC aliquot measured the percentage of naive CD45RAhigh/CD27high T cells. The sequence came from a middle-aged woman in good health. The chain is made from TRBV2 and TRBJ2-7, with no D gene named confidently. What was sequenced was blood. The CDR3 protein is CASSETYEQYF. The DNA sequence is as follows: TGTGCCAGCAGTGAAACCTACGAGCAGTACTTC.